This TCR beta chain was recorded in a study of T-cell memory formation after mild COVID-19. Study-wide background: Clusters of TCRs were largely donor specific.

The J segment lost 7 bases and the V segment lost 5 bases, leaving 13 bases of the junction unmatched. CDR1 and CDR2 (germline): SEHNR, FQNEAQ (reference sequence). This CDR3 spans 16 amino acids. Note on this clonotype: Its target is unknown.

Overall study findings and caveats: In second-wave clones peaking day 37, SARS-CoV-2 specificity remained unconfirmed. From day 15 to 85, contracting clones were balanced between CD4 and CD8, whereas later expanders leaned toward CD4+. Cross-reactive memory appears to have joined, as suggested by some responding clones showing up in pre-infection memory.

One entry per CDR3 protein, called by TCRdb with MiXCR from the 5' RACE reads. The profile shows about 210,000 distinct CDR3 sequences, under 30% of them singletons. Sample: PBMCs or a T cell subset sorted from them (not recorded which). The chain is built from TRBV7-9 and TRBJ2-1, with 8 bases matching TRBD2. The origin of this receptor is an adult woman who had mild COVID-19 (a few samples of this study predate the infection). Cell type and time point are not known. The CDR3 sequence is CASSAVGSGKGNEQFF. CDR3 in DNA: TGTGCCAGCAGCGCCGTCGGTAGCGGGAAGGGGAATGAGCAGTTCTTC.